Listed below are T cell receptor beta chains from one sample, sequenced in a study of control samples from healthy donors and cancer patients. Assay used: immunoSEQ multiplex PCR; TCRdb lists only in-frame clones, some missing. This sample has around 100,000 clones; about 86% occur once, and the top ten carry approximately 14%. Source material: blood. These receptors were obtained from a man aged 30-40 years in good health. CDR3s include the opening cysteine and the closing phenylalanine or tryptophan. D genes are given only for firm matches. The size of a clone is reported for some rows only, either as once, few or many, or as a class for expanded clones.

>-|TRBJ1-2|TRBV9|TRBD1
TGTGCCAGCAGGGAGGGACAGGGCGATAACTATGGCTACACCTTC
CASREGQGDNYGYTF
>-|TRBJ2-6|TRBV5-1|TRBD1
TGCGCCTCCCGTCTACCGGGACAGGGAGCTGGGGCCAACGTCCTGACTTTC
CASRLPGQGAGANVLTF
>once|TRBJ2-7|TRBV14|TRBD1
TGTGCCAGCAGCCAAGGCGCGGGACAGGGCTTCGAGCAGTACTTC
CASSQGAGQGFEQYF
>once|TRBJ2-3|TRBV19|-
TGTGCCAGTAGCCTTCGGTCCGCTAGCACAGATACGCAGTATTTT
CASSLRSASTDTQYF
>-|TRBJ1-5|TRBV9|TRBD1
TGTGCCAGCAGCGCAACCACCGGGACAGGGATAGGTCAGCCCCAGCATTTT
CASSATTGTGIGQPQHF
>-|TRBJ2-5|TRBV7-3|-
TGTGCCAGCAGCTTGGGCACCCAAGAGACCCAGTACTTC
CASSLGTQETQYF
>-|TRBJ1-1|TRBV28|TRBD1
TGTGCCAGCAGCCCAGTACAGGGGGTATCGAACACTGAAGCTTTCTTT
CASSPVQGVSNTEAFF
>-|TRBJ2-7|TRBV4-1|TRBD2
TGCGCCAGCAGCCAACCTCGGGGGGGGCAGGGTTACCACGAGCAGTACTTC
CASSQPRGGQGYHEQYF
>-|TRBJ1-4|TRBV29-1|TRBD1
TGCAGCGTTGAGACGACAGGGGGTGTTGAAAAACTGTTTTTT
CSVETTGGVEKLFF
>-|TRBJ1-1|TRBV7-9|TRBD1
TGTGCCAGCAGCGACCGACAGGGTAGAGGATCGGGCACTGAAGCTTTCTTT
CASSDRQGRGSGTEAFF
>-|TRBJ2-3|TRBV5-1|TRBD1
TGCGCCAGCAGCCAACCCGACAGGGGGGGAGATACGCAGTATTTT
CASSQPDRGGDTQYF
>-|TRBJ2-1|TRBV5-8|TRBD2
TGTGCCAGCAGCCCTGGACTAGCGGATTGGGGCCACAATGAGCAGTTCTTC
CASSPGLADWGHNEQFF
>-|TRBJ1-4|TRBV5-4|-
TGTGCCAGCAGCTTTGGCCAGGGGAATGAAAAACTGTTTTTT
CASSFGQGNEKLFF
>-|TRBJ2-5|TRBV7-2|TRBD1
TGTGCCAGCAGCTTTGATTACAGGGGGGAGACCCAGTACTTC
CASSFDYRGETQYF
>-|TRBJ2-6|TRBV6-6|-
TGTGCCAGCAGCTACACTAGCCCCGACGGGGCCAACGTCCTGACTTTC
CASSYTSPDGANVLTF
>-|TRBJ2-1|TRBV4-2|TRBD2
TGTGCCAGCAGCCAAGGGCGTTTCGGGGTAGCGGGAGGGTTCTACAATGAGCAGTTCTTC
CASSQGRFGVAGGFYNEQFF
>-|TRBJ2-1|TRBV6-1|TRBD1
TGTGCCAGCAGTGAAACAGGGGGTTTGGGTAGGAATGAGCAGTTCTTC
CASSETGGLGRNEQFF
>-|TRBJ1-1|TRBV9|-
TGTGCCAGCAGCGCCGCCCCGGGACAATTCACTGAAGCTTTCTTT
CASSAAPGQFTEAFF
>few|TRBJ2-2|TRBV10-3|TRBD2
TGTGCCATCAGTGGACTAGCGGGAGACACCGGGGAGCTGTTTTTT
CAISGLAGDTGELFF
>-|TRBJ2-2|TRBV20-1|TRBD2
TGCAGTGCTAGTCCGGGAGGGCAGATTAACGGGGAGCTGTTTTTT
CSASPGGQINGELFF
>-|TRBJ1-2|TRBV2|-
TGTGCCAGCAATACACAGGGTAACTATGGCTACACCTTC
CASNTQGNYGYTF
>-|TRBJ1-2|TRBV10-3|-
TGTGCCTCAAGGAGCTATGGCTACACCTTC
CASRSYGYTF
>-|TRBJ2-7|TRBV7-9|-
TGTGCCAGCAGCTTAGACAGGGTGGCCGAGCAGTACTTC
CASSLDRVAEQYF
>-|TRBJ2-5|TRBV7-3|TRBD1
TGTGCCAGCAGCCCAGGGGGAGCGAACAAAGAGACCCAGTACTTC
CASSPGGANKETQYF
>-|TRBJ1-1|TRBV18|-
TGTGCCAGCTCACGGTCAGAGAGGGAGTCACGAGCTTTCTTT
CASSRSERESRAFF
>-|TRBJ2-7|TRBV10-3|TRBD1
TGTGCCATCAGTGAAGGGGCCGGGGACAGACCCTACGAGCAGTACTTC
CAISEGAGDRPYEQYF
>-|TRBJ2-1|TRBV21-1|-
TGTGCCAGCAGCAAACTGCAGGACAGGCTAAGCTCCTACAATGAGCAGTTCTTC
CASSKLQDRLSSYNEQFF
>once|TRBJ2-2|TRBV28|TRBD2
TGTGCCAGCAGTTTAATCACTAGCGGGAGAACCGGGGAGCTGTTTTTT
CASSLITSGRTGELFF
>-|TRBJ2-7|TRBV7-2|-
TGTGCCAGCAGCCGCACTAGCTACGAGCAGTACTTC
CASSRTSYEQYF
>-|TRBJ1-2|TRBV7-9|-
TGTGCCAGCAGCCACAACCGGGACCCTGCGGTCTATGGCTACACCTTC
CASSHNRDPAVYGYTF
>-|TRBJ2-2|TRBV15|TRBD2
TGTGCCACCAGCAGAGAACTTCTAGCGGGCACCGGGGAGCTGTTTTTT
CATSRELLAGTGELFF
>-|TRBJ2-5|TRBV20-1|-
TGCAGTGCTAGTCATCCAACGCTGGAGACCCAGTACTTC
CSASHPTLETQYF
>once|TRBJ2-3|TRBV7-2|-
TGTGCCAGCACCGAATACTCTAAGACAGATACGCAGTATTTT
CASTEYSKTDTQYF
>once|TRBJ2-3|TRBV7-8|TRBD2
TGTGCCAGCAGCTTACCAGTTTATAGCGGGAGCACAGATACGCAGTATTTT
CASSLPVYSGSTDTQYF
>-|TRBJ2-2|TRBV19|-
TGTGCCAGTAGTATCTTATTGGGGGAGCTGTTTTTT
CASSILLGELFF
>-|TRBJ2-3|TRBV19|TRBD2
TGTGCCAGTAGTATCGGGGCGGGAGATTCAGATACGCAGTATTTT
CASSIGAGDSDTQYF
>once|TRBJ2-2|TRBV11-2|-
TGTGCCAGCAGCGGGCAGTTAAACACCGGGGAGCTGTTTTTT
CASSGQLNTGELFF
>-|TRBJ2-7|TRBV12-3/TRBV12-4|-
TGTGCCAGCACCTTGGCCCCTAGGCTCGAGCAGTACTTC
CASTLAPRLEQYF
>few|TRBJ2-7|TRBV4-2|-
TGTGCCAGCAGCCCCGGACTGCCCACCGAGCAGTACTTC
CASSPGLPTEQYF
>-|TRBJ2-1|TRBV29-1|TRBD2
TGCAGCGTTGAAGTCTCTAGCGGTTACAATGAGCAGTTCTTC
CSVEVSSGYNEQFF
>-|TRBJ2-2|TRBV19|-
TGTGCCACCCGGGAGAGGAGGGCCGACACCGGGGAGCTGTTTTTT
CATRERRADTGELFF
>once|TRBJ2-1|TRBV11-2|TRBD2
TGTGCCAGCAGCTCCGCCGGCGGGAGCGATGAGCAGTTCTTC
CASSSAGGSDEQFF
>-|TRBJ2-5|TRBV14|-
TGTGCCAGCAGCCAAGTAGGAGAGACCCAGTACTTC
CASSQVGETQYF
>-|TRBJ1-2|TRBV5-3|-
TGTGCCAGAAGCCCGCCGTTCCGACTCTATGGCTACACCTTC
CARSPPFRLYGYTF
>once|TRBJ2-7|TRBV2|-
TGTGCCAGCAGTGCTGGGCAGATCTACGAGCAGTACTTC
CASSAGQIYEQYF
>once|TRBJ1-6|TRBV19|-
TGTGCCAGTAGTATAGTTTTCGGGCTTGCGTATAATTCACCCCTCCACTTT
CASSIVFGLAYNSPLHF